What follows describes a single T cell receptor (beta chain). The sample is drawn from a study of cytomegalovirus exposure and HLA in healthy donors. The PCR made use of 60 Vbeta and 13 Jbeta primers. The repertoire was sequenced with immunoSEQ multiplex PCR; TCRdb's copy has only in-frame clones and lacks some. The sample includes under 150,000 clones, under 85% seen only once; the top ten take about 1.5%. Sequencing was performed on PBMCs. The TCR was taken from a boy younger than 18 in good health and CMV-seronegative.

CDR3 coding DNA: TGTGCCAGCAGTCCTCGACAGGCCGTGGGAGAGCAGTACTTC. Its translation: CASSPRQAVGEQYF. The chain has TRBV6-5 and TRBJ2-7, with TRBD1 as a possible D gene (6 bases). CDR3 size: 14 residues. Trimming left V 5 bases short and J 7 bases short, with 18 bases between. Germline CDR1 reads MNHEY; CDR2 reads SVGAGI.